The 17 T cell receptor beta chains listed next were all sequenced from one sample in a study of T-cell reconstitution after alpha-beta-depleted transplantation in children. Construction of the TCRbeta library involved unique molecular identifiers. Via MiXCR, TCRdb re-called the PCR reads, giving one row per CDR3 protein. The sample lists fewer than 350,000 distinct CDR3 sequences, around 10% occurring once. This specimen consisted of peripheral blood, obtained 180 days after TCRalphabeta/CD19-depleted stem cell transplant. The receptors here all came from a male patient aged 2-15 years who had a stem cell transplant for chronic granulomatous disease, so the T cells may come from the graft donor.

This clonotype was counted ten times or more. This chain links TRBV27 with TRBJ2-3, with 8 positions matching TRBD2. The CDR3 extends over 15 amino acids. Germline CDR1 MNHEY, CDR2 SMNVEV (reference sequence). J lost 1 base, V lost 5 bases, and 5 bases had no gene match. This CDR3 is CASSTPSGRTDTQYF. The CDR3 region has the DNA TGTGCCAGCAGTACCCCTAGCGGGCGCACAGATACGCAGTATTTT.

This clonotype has at least ten counts. The gene calls are TRBV7-3 and TRBJ2-7; possibly TRBD1 for D (6 bases). There are 14 residues in the CDR3. Germline lookup yields CDR1 SGHTA and CDR2 FQGTGA. With 5 bases removed from V and 1 base from J, the gap between germline ends came to 12 bases. For the CDR3, the DNA is TGTGCCAGCAGCGCCACAGGGTCTTCCTACGAGCAGTACTTC. It codes for CASSATGSSYEQYF. Full variable domain (outside the CDR3, taken from reference TRBV7-3 and TRBJ2-7): GAGVSQTPSNKVTEKGKYVELRCDPISGHTALYWYRQSLGQGPEFLIYFQGTGAADDSGLPNDRFFAVRPEGSVSTLKIQRTERGDSAVYLCASSATGSSYEQYFGPGTRLTVT.

This clonotype was seen repeatedly, ten times or more. The rearrangement uses TRBV3-1 and TRBJ1-1, with D tentatively TRBD1 (5 bases). This CDR3 spans 12 amino acids. Germline assignment: CDR1 LGHDT and CDR2 YNNKEL (reference sequence). V lost 1 base and J lost 8, with 8 bases in between. The CDR3 coding sequence is TGTGCCAGCAGCCAAGGACAGCTGGAAGCTTTCTTT. Its protein is CASSQGQLEAFF.

V and J are TRBV19 and TRBJ2-1; a weak D match, TRBD2 (6 bases). The CDR3 loop spans 16 amino acids. The germline V gene encodes CDR1 LNHDA and CDR2 SQIVND (reference sequence). The ends were cut back, 7 bases at V and 8 bases at J, with 24 bases in the middle. The CDR3 loop is CASMSPGSGGKYEQFF. DNA of the CDR3: TGTGCCAGTATGTCTCCCGGTTCCGGAGGGAAATATGAGCAGTTCTTC.

In its sample, this clonotype was seen many times. The chain is built from TRBV29-1 and TRBJ1-2, with D uncertain. V lost 7 bases to trimming and J lost 8 bases, with 14 bases between them. This CDR3 spans 11 amino acids. Germline assignment: CDR1 SQVTM and CDR2 ANQGSEA. The CDR3 DNA reads as TGCAGCGCAGCCGACGCCGCAGGCTACACCTTC. Encoded protein: CSAADAAGYTF.

This clonotype was seen ten or more times. Its ends do not fully match the called genes, so a read error is possible. The V and J genes are TRBV20-1 and TRBJ1-1; D may be TRBD1 (5 bases). CDR3 length: 13 residues. CDR1 DFQATT and CDR2 SNEGSKA come from the germline V gene (reference sequence). The CDR3 nucleotides read TGCAGTGCTAGGCCTGGGGGGATCACTGAAGATTTCTTT. Amino acids: CSARPGGITEDFF.

This rearrangement joins TRBV7-9 to TRBJ2-7; 11 bases fit TRBD1. Germline-derived CDR1 and CDR2 are SEHNR and FQNEAQ (reference sequence). Losses at the gene ends were 5 bases for V and 4 bases for J; bases not matched to a gene: 7. The CDR3 has 15 amino acids. Here the CDR3 reads CASSLGQGARYEQYF. Here the CDR3 DNA reads TGTGCCAGCAGCCTTGGACAGGGGGCGCGGTACGAGCAGTACTTC.

On this clonotype itself: A much larger clone lies one base from this, so it may be a read error. The rearrangement uses TRBV9 and TRBJ2-1, with 8 bases that match TRBD1. The CDR3 spans 14 residues. CDR1 and CDR2 from the germline V gene are SGDLS and YYNGEE. Here the CDR3 DNA reads TGTGCCAGCAGCCTATCTATAAGGGACAGGAAGCATTTCTTC. It is translated as CASSLSIRDRKHFF.

This clonotype was recorded many times. The gene calls are TRBV12-3 or TRBV12-4 and TRBJ2-5, with a weak D call TRBD1 (6 bases). The CDR3 is made up of 14 amino acids. V shed 4 bases and J shed 2 bases, with 11 bases lying between them. The CDR3 DNA follows: TGTGCCAGCAGTTACTCGGACAGTCAAGAGACCCAGTACTTC. Translation: CASSYSDSQETQYF.

This clonotype was counted many times. The rearrangement links TRBV27 to TRBJ2-5; the D is unclear. The V end lost 3 bases, the J end lost 3 bases, and 11 bases lay between the germline ends. This CDR3 has 14 residues. Germline V CDR1 and CDR2: MNHEY, SMNVEV (reference sequence). CDR3 in amino acids: CASSFKFGKETQYF. The CDR3 bases are TGTGCCAGCAGTTTTAAGTTTGGAAAAGAGACCCAGTACTTC.

At least ten counts were recorded for this clonotype. The chain links TRBV9 to TRBJ1-1; 7 bases fit TRBD1. The V gene's germline CDR1 is SGDLS and CDR2 YYNGEE. The CDR3 is 17 residues long. V trimming: 6 bases; J trimming: 0 bases; junction bases outside the gene matches: 14. The CDR3 region has the DNA TGTGCCAGCACCCACCCCAACAGGGGAGGGATGAACACTGAAGCTTTCTTT. This codes for CASTHPNRGGMNTEAFF.

This clonotype was seen many times. The V call is TRBV7-9, the J call TRBJ1-5; TRBD1 matches 7 bases. The CDR3 is 14 amino acids. Germline CDR1 SEHNR, CDR2 FQNEAQ (reference sequence). The V gene end was trimmed by 5 bases and the J gene end by 2 bases; junction bases not matched to a gene: 3. CDR3 loop: CASSDDRGNQPQHF. CDR3 DNA sequence: TGTGCCAGCAGCGACGACAGGGGCAATCAGCCCCAGCATTTT.

Ten or more counts support this clonotype. The V and J genes are TRBV15 and TRBJ1-1; possibly TRBD1 for D (5 bases). The germline V gene has CDR1 LNHNV and CDR2 YYDKDF (reference sequence). Trimming removed 0 bases from V and 1 base from J, with 15 bases in between. The CDR3 spans 17 residues. The CDR3 DNA sequence: TGTGCCACCAGCAGAGATCCAATGGGCCAGGGGAACACTGAAGCTTTCTTT. Translating it yields CATSRDPMGQGNTEAFF. Drawing the rest from reference TRBV15 and TRBJ1-1, the complete variable domain is DAMVIQNPRYQVTQFGKPVTLSCSQTLNHNVMYWYQQKSSQAPKLLFHYYDKDFNNEADTPDNFQSRRPNTSFCFLDIRSPGLGDTAMYLCATSRDPMGQGNTEAFFGQGTRLTVV.

This clonotype has a handful of counts. The chain has TRBV3-1 and TRBJ2-2; D not certain. Trimming took off 0 bases at V and 0 bases at J, with 8 bases between the two ends. The CDR3 consists of 16 residues. Germline V lookup: CDR1 LGHDT, CDR2 YNNKEL (reference sequence). The CDR3 bases are TGTGCCAGCAGCCAAGAAGGGCAGCCGAACACCGGGGAGCTGTTTTTT. Translated: CASSQEGQPNTGELFF.

V usage is TRBV11-3 and J usage is TRBJ2-7; maybe TRBD2 (6 bases). Deletions cut 5 bases from V and 2 bases from J, with 19 bases between. The CDR3 has 16 amino acids. Looked up from germline, CDR1 is SGHNT and CDR2 is YENEEA. This chain's CDR3 is CASSPIRASVTYEQYF. The CDR3 bases are TGTGCCAGCAGCCCAATCCGGGCTAGCGTAACCTACGAGCAGTACTTC.

This clonotype was seen many times. The chain links TRBV28 to TRBJ2-7; 9 bases line up with TRBD2. Germline CDR1 and CDR2: MDHEN and SYDVKM. There are 14 residues in the CDR3. V shed 8 bases and J 2 bases; nucleotides not matched to a gene: 7. The CDR3 reads CASGTSIPPYEQYF. The CDR3 bases are TGTGCCAGCGGGACTAGCATCCCCCCCTACGAGCAGTACTTC.

Only a few counts were recorded for this clonotype. The chain joins TRBV28 to TRBJ2-5, with a weak D call TRBD2 (9 bases). Trimming removed 2 bases from V and 4 bases from J, with 20 bases in between. Germline loops: CDR1 MDHEN, CDR2 SYDVKM. CDR3 length: 17 residues. For the CDR3, the DNA is TGTGCCAGCAGTTTAATCCAGGGGGCGGGGGGGGGAGAGACCCAGTACTTC. It yields the protein CASSLIQGAGGGETQYF.